Described below is a single T cell receptor (beta chain) sequence and its context. Antigen: not known. This sample is part of a study of OX40 agonist ivuxolimab in advanced cancers. Study details: Of mixed ages from about 23 to 79 and averaging about 60 years, the group was approximately 80% male. Prior checkpoint blockade (anti-PD-1, anti-PD-L1 or anti-CTLA-4) was permitted; under 50% had it.

Whole-study results and caveats: The study found that CD8+ T cells averaged more expanded clones than CD4+.

The data were produced by immunoSEQ multiplex PCR, yet TCRdb's version contains in-frame clones alone and is incomplete. Of 85,000 to 100,000 clones in the sample, around 83% were seen once. The input for sequencing was CD4+ or CD8+ T cells sorted from blood, taken in a trial of the OX40 agonist ivuxolimab. This receptor was taken from an adult with an advanced solid tumor such as melanoma, head and neck, liver or kidney cancer.

CDR3 DNA sequence: TGCGCCAGCAGCCAAGATGTAATACGGGGGAACTATGGCTACACCTTC. Translation gives CASSQDVIRGNYGYTF. The gene calls are TRBV4-3 and TRBJ1-2; weak D call: TRBD1 (5 bases). V shed 0 bases and J shed 2 bases, with 13 bases lying between them. This CDR3 contains 16 residues. The germline CDR1 and CDR2 sequences are LGHNA and YSLEER.